This record covers a single TCR beta chain. J gave up 10 bases and V 5 bases, and 7 bases lay outside the gene matches. The CDR3 sequence is 13 residues long. From germline, CDR1 is MDHEN and CDR2 SYDVKM. The repertoire was sequenced with immunoSEQ multiplex PCR; TCRdb's copy has only in-frame clones and lacks some. This table holds approximately 7,000 clones, around 91% found once. This sample was included in a study of regulatory and conventional T cells in RAG deficiency. Regulatory T cells were sorted from blood as CD4+ CD25-high CD127-low cells. These data were likewise used in another study, on regulatory T cells. This second report adds: The primer mix had 52 TRBV and 13 TRBJ primers.

The chain carries TRBV28 and TRBJ1-4; 7 bases fit TRBD1. This clonotype was sampled from a human donor in good health. Source material: CD127- CD25+ CD4+ Tregs sorted from blood. For the CDR3, the DNA is TGTGCCAGCAGTACCGCTCAGGGGGGAAAACTGTTTTTT. Translated: CASSTAQGGKLFF. The complete variable domain, with remaining parts taken from reference TRBV28 and TRBJ1-4, reads DVKVTQSSRYLVKRTGEKVFLECVQDMDHENMFWYRQDPGLGLRLIYFSYDVKMKEKGDIPEGYSVSREKKERFSLILESASTNQTSMYLCASSTAQGGKLFFGSGTQLSVL.